The 27 T cell receptor beta chains presented below share a single source sample, sequenced in a study of CD8+ T cells in alopecia areata. Sequencing templates came from extracted RNA that was reverse transcribed into cDNA. The method was immunoSEQ multiplex PCR; TCRdb's version includes in-frame clones alone and lacks a portion of them. The data show 180,000 or so clones, around 49% seen once. The treatment denotes: oral pan-JAK inhibitor, 5-10 mg twice daily. The sample was CD8+ T cells sorted from blood, taken at approximately week 51, from a patient treated with tofacitinib. The receptors come from a human donor with alopecia areata.

This chain connects TRBV5-1 to TRBJ2-1; D gene unclear. Trimming took off 3 bases at V and 4 bases at J, with 11 bases between the two ends. CDR3 length equals 14 residues. Germline CDR1 reads SGHRS; CDR2 reads YFSETQ. The CDR3 protein is CASSYGPVYNEQFF. CDR3 sequence (DNA): TGCGCCAGCAGCTATGGCCCAGTTTACAATGAGCAGTTCTTC. Filled out from reference TRBV5-1 and TRBJ2-1, the complete variable domain reads KAGVTQTPRYLIKTRGQQVTLSCSPISGHRSVSWYQQTPGQGLQFLFEYFSETQRNKGNFPGRFSGRQFSNSRSEMNVSTLELGDSALYLCASSYGPVYNEQFFGPGTRLTVL.

This clone was detected only a few times. The chain carries TRBV12-5 and TRBJ2-5, with TRBD1 identical over 8 bases. The germline gives CDR1 LGHNT, CDR2 FRNRAP. V lost 2 bases, J lost 5 bases, and 10 bases stayed unmatched. The CDR3 contains 16 residues. The CDR3: CASGLTDQGAKETQYF. CDR3 sequence (DNA): TGTGCTAGTGGTTTGACCGATCAGGGGGCGAAGGAGACCCAGTACTTC.

The V gene is TRBV10-3, the J gene TRBJ1-2, with TRBD1 identical over 9 bases. CDR1 and CDR2 (germline): ENHRY, SYGVKD. V trimming: 2 bases; J trimming: 8 bases; junction bases outside the gene matches: 6. CDR3 length equals 14 residues. The CDR3 region has the DNA TGTGCCATCAGTGAGCCACGGACAGGGGACGGCTACACCTTC. Encoded protein: CAISEPRTGDGYTF.

The chain is built from TRBV27 and TRBJ1-1; TRBD1 aligns across 7 bases. Germline V gene lookup returns CDR1 MNHEY and CDR2 SMNVEV (reference sequence). CDR3 length: 14 amino acids. V was clipped by 5 bases and J by 4 bases; unmatched bases: 7. The CDR3 DNA sequence: TGTGCCAGCAGTGACTACCGGGACAGCACTGAAGCTTTCTTT. This gives the protein CASSDYRDSTEAFF.

V gene TRBV10-1 combines with J gene TRBJ2-5, with D possibly being TRBD1 or TRBD2 (5 bases each). Trimming cost V 4 bases and J 3 bases, with 15 bases left between them. The CDR3 covers 15 residues. From germline, CDR1 is WNHNN and CDR2 SYGVQD (reference sequence). CDR3: CASSVSGAGKETQYF. Written as DNA, the CDR3 is TGCGCCAGCAGTGTCTCCGGGGCAGGGAAAGAGACCCAGTACTTC.

The V call is TRBV5-6, the J call TRBJ1-1; D call uncertain. CDR3 size: 14 residues. The V gene's germline CDR1 is SGHDT and CDR2 YYEEEE. V lost 1 base and J 1 base, leaving 8 bases between the germline ends. The DNA of the CDR3 is TGTGCCAGCAGCTTGTTCTACGGGAACACTGAAGCTTTCTTT. This encodes CASSLFYGNTEAFF.

The chain has TRBV29-1 and TRBJ1-1, with D possibly TRBD1 on 6 matching bases. The germline CDR1 and CDR2 sequences are SQVTM and ANQGSEA. The CDR3 totals 14 residues. V dropped 0 bases and J dropped 4 bases, with 12 bases sitting between them. The CDR3, as DNA: TGCAGCGTTGAAGATCCGGGAGGGGGCACTGAAGCTTTCTTT. This codes for CSVEDPGGGTEAFF.

The count of this clone is one. J is TRBJ2-7 and V is TRBV12-5, with TRBD1 matching over 8 bases. J was trimmed by 4 bases and V by 9 bases; bases with no gene match: 8. Germline loops: CDR1 LGHNT, CDR2 FRNRAP. This CDR3 has 13 amino acids. CDR3 sequence reads: CARGGQGGYEQYF. CDR3 nucleotide sequence: TGTGCTAGGGGAGGACAGGGAGGATACGAGCAGTACTTC.

This chain uses TRBV11-2 with TRBJ2-2, with 8 bases that match TRBD2. The CDR3 loop spans 15 amino acids. Germline V gene lookup returns CDR1 SGHAT and CDR2 FQNNGV. V shed 6 bases and J 3 bases; nucleotides not matched to a gene: 6. The CDR3 is CASSARRGDTGELFF. CDR3 nucleotide sequence: TGTGCCAGCAGTGCTAGGCGGGGGGACACCGGGGAGCTGTTTTTT.

This chain uses TRBV9 with TRBJ1-2, with a possible D match to TRBD1 (6 bases). Germline lookup yields CDR1 SGDLS and CDR2 YYNGEE. This CDR3 comprises 16 residues. V was shortened by 4 bases and J by 4 bases, with 20 bases between the two germline ends. The DNA of the CDR3 is TGTGCCAGCAGCCCAGCAGGGGATGGTCGTCCCTATGGCTACACCTTC. Protein product: CASSPAGDGRPYGYTF.

V and J are TRBV6-4 and TRBJ2-7; D perhaps matches TRBD1 (5 bases). The ends were cut back, 5 bases at V and 6 bases at J, with 8 bases in the middle. Germline values: CDR1 MRHNA, CDR2 SNTAGT. The CDR3 has 11 residues. The CDR3 DNA reads as TGTGCCAGCAGTTACACAGGCGAGCAGTACTTC. Translated, it gives CASSYTGEQYF.

The chain joins TRBV30 to TRBJ2-7, with a weak D call TRBD1 (6 bases). The germline CDR1 and CDR2 sequences are GTSNPN and SVGIG (reference sequence). The CDR3 has 13 residues. Trimming removed 3 bases at V and 0 bases at J, with 9 bases between. The CDR3 DNA follows: TGTGCCTGGAGCCCCAGGGGCTCCTACGAGCAGTACTTC. This translates into CAWSPRGSYEQYF.

The V gene is TRBV10-2, the J gene TRBJ2-7; a weak D match, TRBD2 (6 bases). Trimming stripped 2 bases from V and 3 bases from J, with 11 bases between. The CDR3 covers 14 residues. Germline V CDR1 and CDR2: WSHSY, SAAADI. The CDR3 sequence is CASSETGGGYEQYF. The DNA of the CDR3 is TGCGCCAGCAGTGAGACCGGGGGAGGCTACGAGCAGTACTTC.

The rearrangement joins TRBV5-1 to TRBJ2-5; D uncertain. CDR1 and CDR2 (germline): SGHRS, YFSETQ. The CDR3 spans 15 residues. The V gene lost 0 bases and the J gene lost 5 bases, with 14 bases spanning the gap. The CDR3 loop reads CASSLVSGPGETQYF. The CDR3 bases are TGCGCCAGCAGCTTGGTATCTGGGCCCGGCGAGACCCAGTACTTC.

This clone came up a few times. This chain links TRBV4-1 with TRBJ1-1; possibly TRBD1 for D (5 bases). CDR3 size: 16 residues. V was cut by 4 bases and J by 5 bases, with 20 bases left in between. Germline-derived CDR1 and CDR2 are MGHRA and YSYEKL. DNA for the CDR3: TGCGCCAGCAGCCGAGACAGAGGGTACGGGGGGACTGAAGCTTTCTTT. This translates into CASSRDRGYGGTEAFF.

This clone has only a few counts. This rearrangement joins TRBV30 to TRBJ1-1; D is undetermined. The germline CDR1 and CDR2 sequences are GTSNPN and SVGIG (reference sequence). The V end lost 3 bases, the J end lost 5 bases, and 4 bases lay between the germline ends. The CDR3 covers 10 residues. The CDR3 DNA follows: TGTGCCTGGAGCAAAACTGAAGCTTTCTTT. This encodes CAWSKTEAFF.

The rearrangement uses TRBV6-5 and TRBJ2-7; 14 bases are a match to TRBD2. V was pared by 6 bases and J by 5 bases, with 6 bases of the junction left unmatched. The CDR3 runs 15 residues. Germline values: CDR1 MNHEY, CDR2 SVGAGI. CDR3 sequence reads: CASRGLAGDPDEQYF. In DNA, the CDR3 is TGTGCCAGCAGGGGACTAGCGGGGGATCCTGACGAGCAGTACTTC.

This clone was detected a few times. The J gene is TRBJ2-1, the V gene TRBV30, with D perhaps matching TRBD1 or TRBD2 (5 bases each). The CDR3 has 13 amino acids. Trimming cost V 3 bases and J 2 bases, with 8 bases left between them. Germline values: CDR1 GTSNPN, CDR2 SVGIG (reference sequence). The CDR3 loop is CAWSEGTYNEQFF. The CDR3 DNA sequence: TGTGCCTGGAGCGAGGGGACCTACAATGAGCAGTTCTTC.

The sample holds a few counts of this clone. This chain joins TRBV5-1 and TRBJ2-3, with D unclear. This CDR3 region has 13 residues. Trimming shortened V by 5 bases and J by 0 bases, and 7 bases separated the two germline ends. Germline assignment: CDR1 SGHRS and CDR2 YFSETQ. CDR3 sequence: CASSGDSTDTQYF. CDR3 DNA: TGCGCCAGCAGTGGAGACAGCACAGATACGCAGTATTTT.

The gene calls are TRBV7-2 and TRBJ2-3; D possibly corresponds to TRBD2 (5 bases). The CDR3 consists of 16 residues. The germline V gene has CDR1 SGHTA and CDR2 FQGNSA. V was trimmed by 2 bases and J by 2 bases, leaving 14 bases between them. CDR3 residues: CASSLTQSGYTDTQYF. DNA of the CDR3: TGTGCCAGCAGCTTAACCCAGAGCGGCTACACAGATACGCAGTATTTT.

This chain connects TRBV6-6 to TRBJ2-7; TRBD2 matches 7 bases. Trimming removed 2 bases from V and 1 base from J; junction bases left unmatched: 8. This CDR3 has 16 residues. Looked up from germline, CDR1 is MNHNY and CDR2 is SVGAGI (reference sequence). The CDR3 DNA reads TGTGCCAGCAGTTACCGGAGAACTAGCGAGTCCTACGAGCAGTACTTC. Encoded protein: CASSYRRTSESYEQYF.

V and J are TRBV13 and TRBJ2-1; D call uncertain. Per the germline V gene, CDR1 is PRHDT and CDR2 is FYEKMQ (reference sequence). CDR3 length: 14 residues. Trimming stripped 5 bases from V and 4 bases from J, with 12 bases between. The DNA for the CDR3 is TGTGCCAGCAGCCCCGGCGGTGAATACAATGAGCAGTTCTTC. Protein sequence: CASSPGGEYNEQFF.

This sequence joins TRBV15 and TRBJ2-5; no clear D gene. This CDR3 is built from 15 residues. From germline, CDR1 is LNHNV and CDR2 YYDKDF (reference sequence). V lost 0 bases, J lost 4 bases, and 12 bases lay in between. The CDR3 loop is CATSRDFSSGETQYF. CDR3 coding DNA: TGTGCCACCAGCAGAGATTTTTCTAGTGGAGAGACCCAGTACTTC.

This clone was seen just once. This sequence joins TRBV27 and TRBJ2-3, with 10 bases lining up with TRBD2. V lost 2 bases to trimming and J lost 1 base; unmatched junction nucleotides: 0. Germline CDR1 MNHEY, CDR2 SMNVEV (reference sequence). The CDR3 consists of 15 residues. The CDR3 loop is CASSLLAGGTDTQYF. For the CDR3, the DNA is TGTGCCAGCAGTTTACTAGCGGGGGGCACAGATACGCAGTATTTT.

The rearrangement links TRBV7-9 to TRBJ1-5, with TRBD1 identical over 11 bases. Germline V gives CDR1 SEHNR, CDR2 FQNEAQ (reference sequence). The J segment lost 7 bases and the V segment lost 1 base, leaving 3 bases of the junction unmatched. The CDR3 length is 15 residues. CDR3 region: CASSLGTGGWQPQHF. CDR3 in DNA: TGTGCCAGCAGCTTAGGGACAGGGGGCTGGCAGCCCCAGCATTTT. The full variable domain, rest sourced from reference TRBV7-9 and TRBJ1-5, is DTGVSQNPRHKITKRGQNVTFRCDPISEHNRLYWYRQTLGQGPEFLTYFQNEAQLEKSRLLSDRFSAERPKGSFSTLEIQRTEQGDSAMYLCASSLGTGGWQPQHFGDGTRLSIL.

This sequence joins TRBV13 and TRBJ1-6; 8 positions agree with TRBD1. The length of the CDR3 is 14 residues. V lost 4 bases to trimming and J lost 6 bases; unmatched junction nucleotides: 2. The germline V gene encodes CDR1 PRHDT and CDR2 FYEKMQ (reference sequence). CDR3 loop: CASSSGQVNSPLHF. The CDR3 nucleotides read TGTGCCAGCAGCTCGGGACAGGTTAATTCACCCCTCCACTTT.

The sample holds a few counts of this clone. V usage is TRBV29-1 and J usage is TRBJ1-1; D is possibly TRBD1 (5 bases). The CDR3 runs to 11 residues. The V and J ends lost 4 bases and 5 bases respectively, with 8 bases between them. Germline assignment: CDR1 SQVTM and CDR2 ANQGSEA. The DNA for the CDR3 is TGCAGCGTTGTTGGGACGACTGAAGCTTTCTTT. It specifies CSVVGTTEAFF.